This paragraph reports one TCR beta chain. What it binds is not known. This sample is part of a study of T cells in Graves' hyperthyroidism and ophthalmopathy. On the study more broadly: Before any treatment, at initial diagnosis, peripheral blood was collected.

Findings and caveats of the study: In blood, most of the thyroid clonotypes expanded above 0.001 were also present. Ophthalmopathy cases were set apart from stable hyperthyroidism by a 13 V-J model.

Amplified TCR beta CDR3 regions derived from RNA transcripts. TCR CDR3 regions were first amplified by RT-PCR with HTBI primers. TCRdb re-derived calls from the multiplex PCR reads in MiXCR, one entry per CDR3 protein. Of about 700,000 distinct CDR3 sequences detected, 14% appear once; the ten largest clones hold roughly a tenth. V shed 2 bases and J shed 0 bases, with 11 bases lying between them. CDR1 is LGHDT and CDR2 is YNNKEL in the germline V gene (reference sequence). The CDR3 consists of 15 residues. The hyperthyroidism was newly diagnosed and had lasted under 2 months; the patients were aged 18 to 65.

The sequence was obtained from a woman in her late teens or twenties with Graves' hyperthyroidism. The sample was blood. The chain uses TRBV3-1 and TRBJ2-7, with D hard to call. CDR3 DNA: TGTGCCAGCAGCCAATCGCCTGGGATCTCCTACGAGCAGTACTTC. This gives the protein CASSQSPGISYEQYF.